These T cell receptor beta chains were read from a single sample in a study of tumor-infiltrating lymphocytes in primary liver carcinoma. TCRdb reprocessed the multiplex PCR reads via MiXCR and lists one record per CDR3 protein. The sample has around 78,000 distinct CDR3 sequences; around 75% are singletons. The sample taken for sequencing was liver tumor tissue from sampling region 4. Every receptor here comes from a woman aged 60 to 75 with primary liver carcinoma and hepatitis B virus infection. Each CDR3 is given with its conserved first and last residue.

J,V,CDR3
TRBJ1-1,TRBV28,CTSWVGDGGTEAFF
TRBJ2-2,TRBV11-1,CASSARPLLVNTGELFF
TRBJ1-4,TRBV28,CASSLYCGDEKLFF
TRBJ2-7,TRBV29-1,CSVETFGGYSYKQYF
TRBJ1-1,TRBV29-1,CSVTTEAFF
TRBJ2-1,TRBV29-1,CSAELGRANEQFF
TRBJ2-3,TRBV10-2,CASYEKLGTDTQYF
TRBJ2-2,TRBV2,CASSDEQGNAGELFF
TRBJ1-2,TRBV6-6,CASSNQTGTFGYTF
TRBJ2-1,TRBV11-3,CASSSRGTGVWNEQFF
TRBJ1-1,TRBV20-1,CSAGDGAWNTEAFF
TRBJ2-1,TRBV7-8,CASSLGIGQVKNEQFF
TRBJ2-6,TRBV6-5,CDSSRGLLSGASVLAF
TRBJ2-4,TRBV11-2,CASSLDRWGRDIQYF
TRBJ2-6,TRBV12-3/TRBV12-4,CASSGGQGWANILTF
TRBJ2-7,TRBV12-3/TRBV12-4,CASRFNSYEQYF
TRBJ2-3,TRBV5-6,CASGRRAVTDTQYF
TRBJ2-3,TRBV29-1,CSVGNGSSARTDTQYF
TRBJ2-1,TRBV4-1,CASSQDSAWYLEQFF
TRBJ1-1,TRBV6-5,CASTIRLGHPYTEAFF
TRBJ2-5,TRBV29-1,CSIEGLEPQYF
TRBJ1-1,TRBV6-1,CASSGRVVNTEAFF
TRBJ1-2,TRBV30,CAWSDADYGYTF
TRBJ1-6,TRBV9,CASSTGWSNPYNSPLHF
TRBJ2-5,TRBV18,CASSPRTSGHQETQYF
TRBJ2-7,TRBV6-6,CASAIVEGVYEQYF
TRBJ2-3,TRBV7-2,CASSLDLAHSRDTQYF
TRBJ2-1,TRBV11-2,CASSLFGTVDEQFF
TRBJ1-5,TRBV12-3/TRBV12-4,CASSFGVQQPQHF
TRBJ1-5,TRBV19,CASSIMGDQPQHF
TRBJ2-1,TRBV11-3,CASSLGRGEYAVDDQFF
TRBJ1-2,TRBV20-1,CSARGSGPQGYGYTF
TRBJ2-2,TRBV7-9,CASSASTSGGGKLFF
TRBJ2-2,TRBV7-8,CAGSLAFGQGQNTGELFF
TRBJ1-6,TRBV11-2,CASSLAPNSPLHF
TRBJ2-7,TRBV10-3,CAISDRGMSDEQYF
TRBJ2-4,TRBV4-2,CASCQSYTTGTAKNIEYF
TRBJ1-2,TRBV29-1,CSVEVVEQTGGGYGYTF
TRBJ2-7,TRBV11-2,CASNLERGGLVMRYF
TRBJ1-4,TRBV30,CAWSVGATNEKLFF
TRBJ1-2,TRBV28,CTSSISRGGLYGYTF
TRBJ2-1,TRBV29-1,CSVNGGSSYNEQLF
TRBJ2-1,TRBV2,CSSAPRREVEQFF
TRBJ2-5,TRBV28,CTSSSGGSRETQYF
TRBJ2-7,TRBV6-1,CTSSEVSGSSYEQYF
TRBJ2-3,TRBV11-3,CASSLVPGGTDTRYF
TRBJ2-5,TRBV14,CASGQEPGGLRGETQYF
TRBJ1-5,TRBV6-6,CASSRDRINQSQHF
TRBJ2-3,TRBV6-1,CASSERSGGRHWITDTQYF
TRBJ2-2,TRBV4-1,CASSQDQAANTGELLF
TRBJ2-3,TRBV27,CTSSSRLAGGTDTQYF
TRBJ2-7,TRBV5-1,CASSSLAGGIYEQYF
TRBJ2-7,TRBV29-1,CSVGAPYEQYF